Listed here are 28 T cell receptor beta chains from one sample, sequenced in a study of response to subunit inactivated influenza vaccine. TCRdb fed the RT-PCR reads into MiXCR, producing one record per CDR3 protein. The table shows roughly 190,000 distinct CDR3 sequences, with about 12% occurring only once. These same records also appear under a second study, on T cells expressing NK-cell markers. That paper adds: It was by 5'RACE template switching with UMIs that TCR beta cDNA was made.

The sequencing used CD8+ T cells sorted from PBMCs, collected 12 days after vaccination. These receptors came from a man aged 50-60 years who received an inactivated influenza vaccine.

This clonotype was seen ten or more times. The CDR3, as DNA: TGTGCCAGCAGTTTATTACCATGGGGGGGAGAGACCCAGTACTTC. As protein: CASSLLPWGGETQYF. The V call is TRBV28, the J call TRBJ2-5, with TRBD2 identical over 7 bases. The CDR3 has 15 amino acids. V was clipped by 1 base and J by 4 bases; unmatched bases: 6. The germline CDR1 and CDR2 sequences are MDHEN and SYDVKM.

The V gene is TRBV13, the J gene TRBJ1-2; no reliable D call. Germline CDR1 is PRHDT and CDR2 is FYEKMQ (reference sequence). The CDR3 consists of 14 residues. V lost 5 bases, J lost 10 bases, and 20 bases lay in between. CDR3 nucleotides: TGTGCCAGCAGCCTAGAGGGCAACCCGATAATCTACACCTTC. Its protein product is CASSLEGNPIIYTF.

This clonotype was detected only a few times. The chain is built from TRBV29-1 and TRBJ2-3; 11 positions match TRBD2. Unmatched junction bases numbered 4, after V lost 0 bases and J lost 2 bases. CDR3 size: 16 residues. CDR1 is SQVTM and CDR2 is ANQGSEA in the germline V gene. CDR3 in amino acids: CSVEDGTSGLTDTQYF. In DNA form, the CDR3 reads TGCAGCGTTGAAGATGGGACTAGCGGACTCACAGATACGCAGTATTTT.

This chain uses TRBV4-1 with TRBJ2-4; 7 nucleotides match TRBD1. There are 14 residues in the CDR3. Trimming took 5 bases from V and 9 from J; bases not matched to a gene: 10. The germline gives CDR1 MGHRA, CDR2 YSYEKL. The CDR3 loop is CASSKGDSEVIQYF. CDR3 nucleotides: TGCGCCAGCAGCAAGGGGGACAGCGAGGTCATTCAGTACTTC.

CDR3 bases: TGCGCCAGCAGCCCAGCGGGACTAGCGGGGATGAGAACTAGCACAGATACGCAGTATTTT. Amino acid sequence: CASSPAGLAGMRTSTDTQYF. The chain is built from TRBV4-1 and TRBJ2-3; TRBD2 matches at 13 bases. Trimming took 4 bases from V and 0 from J; bases not matched to a gene: 13. The CDR3 extends over 20 amino acids. Per the germline V gene, CDR1 is MGHRA and CDR2 is YSYEKL.

Many counts were recorded for this clonotype. The rearrangement joins TRBV4-3 to TRBJ1-4; tentative D call: TRBD1 (6 bases). V lost 2 bases and J 7 bases, leaving 14 bases between the germline ends. In germline, CDR1 is LGHNA, CDR2 YSLEER. The CDR3 covers 15 residues. The CDR3 DNA sequence: TGCGCCAGCAGCCAATACAGGGTTGGGAGTGAAAAACTGTTTTTT. The encoded protein is CASSQYRVGSEKLFF.

The J gene is TRBJ2-3, the V gene TRBV27; D remains unclear. The CDR3 covers 14 residues. V was clipped by 3 bases and J by 0 bases, with 7 bases between them. CDR1 and CDR2 from the germline V gene are MNHEY and SMNVEV (reference sequence). For the CDR3, the DNA is TGTGCCAGCAGTTTTATACAGAGCACAGATACGCAGTATTTT. Its translation is CASSFIQSTDTQYF.

V gene TRBV20-1 combines with J gene TRBJ2-7; D is perhaps TRBD2 (6 bases). Germline CDR1 is DFQATT and CDR2 is SNEGSKA (reference sequence). CDR3 length equals 13 residues. V shed 2 bases and J shed 4 bases, with 12 bases lying between them. CDR3: CSARWGDRYEQYF. CDR3 sequence (DNA): TGCAGTGCTAGATGGGGGGATCGGTACGAGCAGTACTTC.

This chain links TRBV29-1 with TRBJ2-7; the match to TRBD2 covers 14 bases. Trimming at V came to 6 bases and at J to 4 bases, leaving 11 bases not matched to a gene. This CDR3 contains 16 residues. CDR1 is SQVTM and CDR2 is ANQGSEA in the germline V gene. CDR3 region: CSVIGVRTSGGYEQYF. In DNA, the CDR3 is TGCAGCGTGATCGGCGTAAGGACTAGCGGGGGGTACGAGCAGTACTTC.

This chain links TRBV20-1 with TRBJ1-4; a weak D match, TRBD1 (5 bases). Germline values: CDR1 DFQATT, CDR2 SNEGSKA (reference sequence). The CDR3 has 15 residues. Trimming left V 0 bases short and J 2 bases short, with 10 bases between. The CDR3 loop reads CSAREGPGTNEKLFF. The CDR3 bases are TGCAGTGCTAGAGAGGGGCCCGGGACTAATGAAAAACTGTTTTTT.

This clonotype was recorded a few times. The chain carries TRBV20-1 and TRBJ2-1, with 8 bases identical to TRBD2. With V trimmed by 0 bases and J by 4 bases, 2 bases remained unmatched. The CDR3 length is 14 residues. Germline V gene sequence: CDR1 DFQATT, CDR2 SNEGSKA (reference sequence). The CDR3 sequence: CSARDLAGYNEQFF. For the CDR3, the DNA is TGCAGTGCTAGAGATTTAGCGGGATACAATGAGCAGTTCTTC.

This chain links TRBV4-3 with TRBJ1-1; 7 bases match TRBD1. This CDR3 contains 16 residues. The germline CDR1 and CDR2 sequences are LGHNA and YSLEER. Trimming at V came to 0 bases and at J to 7 bases, leaving 11 bases not matched to a gene. The CDR3 region is CASSQDARQGFGEAFF. CDR3 in DNA: TGCGCCAGCAGCCAAGATGCGAGACAGGGATTCGGTGAAGCTTTCTTT.

The chain recombines TRBV19 with TRBJ2-5; TRBD1 might be the D (5 bases). This CDR3 contains 13 residues. Germline-derived CDR1 and CDR2 are LNHDA and SQIVND (reference sequence). V lost 8 bases, J lost 0 bases, and 10 bases lay in between. CDR3 in DNA: TGTGCCAGTCCCGACAGAAACCAAGAGACCCAGTACTTC. Residues: CASPDRNQETQYF.

This clonotype was counted between two and nine times. CDR3 coding DNA: TGTGCCAGCAGCTTCCGTGGACAACGGGATGAAAAACTGTTTTTT. This gives the protein CASSFRGQRDEKLFF. The chain uses TRBV7-9 and TRBJ1-4; D is perhaps TRBD1 (5 bases). The V gene lost 3 bases and the J gene lost 6 bases, with 14 bases spanning the gap. The length of the CDR3 is 15 residues. Germline V lookup: CDR1 SEHNR, CDR2 FQNEAQ (reference sequence).

There are a few counts of this clonotype. J is TRBJ1-1 and V is TRBV21-1; the table's D call of TRBD1 was not tested on the DNA. TRBV21-1 constitutes a pseudogene. The CDR3 runs to 15 residues. The CDR3 spells CASSNWGQPNTEAFF. The CDR3 DNA follows: TGTGCCAGCAGCAACTGGGGACAACCGAACACTGAAGCTTTCTTT.

This clonotype was observed a handful of times. DNA of the CDR3: TGTGCCAGCTGGGGCCACTATGGCTACACCTTC. Translation: CASWGHYGYTF. The V and J genes are TRBV28 and TRBJ1-2; tentative D call: TRBD1 (5 bases). From germline, CDR1 is MDHEN and CDR2 SYDVKM. This CDR3 is built from 11 residues. Trimming took 8 bases from V and 3 from J, leaving 7 bases between them.

The chain recombines TRBV2 with TRBJ2-7; D possibly corresponds to TRBD1 (5 bases). Germline V CDR1 and CDR2: SNHLY, FYNNEI. The V gene lost 6 bases and the J gene lost 5 bases, with 14 bases spanning the gap. There are 13 residues in the CDR3. The CDR3 region is CASSSWQGDEQYF. In DNA form, the CDR3 reads TGTGCCAGCAGCTCCTGGCAGGGCGACGAGCAGTACTTC.

This rearrangement joins TRBV6-1 to TRBJ1-5, with 10 bases lining up with TRBD1. The CDR3 runs to 13 residues. The V and J ends lost 6 bases and 6 bases, in that order; junction bases with no gene match: 2. Germline lookup yields CDR1 MNHNS and CDR2 SASEGT. This chain's CDR3 is CASRGQGGQPQHF. In DNA form, the CDR3 reads TGTGCCAGCAGAGGACAGGGGGGTCAGCCCCAGCATTTT.

This sequence joins TRBV27 and TRBJ1-1; 7 nucleotides align to TRBD1. Looked up from germline, CDR1 is MNHEY and CDR2 is SMNVEV (reference sequence). The trim removed 4 bases at V and 7 bases at J, leaving 9 bases unmatched. The CDR3 covers 14 residues. The CDR3 region is CASSYLGGGDEAFF. The CDR3 DNA sequence: TGTGCCAGCAGTTACCTAGGGGGCGGTGATGAAGCTTTCTTT.

The chain has TRBV5-6 and TRBJ2-7; the match to TRBD2 covers 7 bases. V was clipped by 0 bases and J by 3 bases; unmatched bases: 12. This CDR3 has 17 amino acids. Germline V gene lookup returns CDR1 SGHDT and CDR2 YYEEEE. CDR3 sequence (DNA): TGTGCCAGCAGCTTGGGTGGTCTAGCGGAGGGGAACTACGAGCAGTACTTC. Its protein product is CASSLGGLAEGNYEQYF.

This clonotype was seen more than once but under ten times. The chain recombines TRBV15 with TRBJ2-3; D is unclear. V lost 5 bases to trimming and J lost 10 bases, with 16 bases between them. The CDR3 runs to 13 residues. Germline CDR1 is LNHNV and CDR2 is YYDKDF (reference sequence). The CDR3 coding sequence is TGTGCCACCAGCCAGTCGAGCCCGACACCGCAGTATTTT. It is translated as CATSQSSPTPQYF.

The genes are TRBV20-1 and TRBJ1-1; 7 positions agree with TRBD1. With 1 base clipped from V and 7 bases from J, the junction kept 6 bases outside the gene matches. From germline, CDR1 is DFQATT and CDR2 SNEGSKA (reference sequence). The CDR3 totals 13 residues. DNA of the CDR3: TGCAGTGCTAGAGTTAACAGGGGAGGTGAAGCTTTCTTT. It is translated as CSARVNRGGEAFF.

CDR3 DNA: TGCGCCAGCAGCCAAACGTCGGGGGCGCTGGCAAAACTGTTTTTT. It specifies CASSQTSGALAKLFF. The chain has TRBV5-1 and TRBJ1-4; maybe TRBD1 (6 bases). CDR3 length: 15 residues. V was pared by 4 bases and J by 10 bases, with 20 bases between. CDR1 and CDR2 from the germline V gene are SGHRS and YFSETQ.

This clonotype was picked up many times. The chain combines TRBV12-3 or TRBV12-4 with TRBJ2-2; D call uncertain. V was shortened by 1 base and J by 6 bases, with 3 bases between the two germline ends. The CDR3 is 12 residues long. Written as DNA, the CDR3 is TGTGCCAGCAGTTTAGTTGCCGGGGAGCTGTTTTTT. Translation: CASSLVAGELFF.

A few counts support this clonotype. The rearrangement uses TRBV30 and TRBJ1-5, with D maybe TRBD1 (5 bases). This CDR3 spans 13 amino acids. V dropped 5 bases and J dropped 0 bases, with 8 bases sitting between them. Germline V gene data show CDR1 as GTSNPN and CDR2 as SVGIG (reference sequence). The CDR3 reads CAWGHYSNQPQHF. The CDR3 DNA reads TGTGCCTGGGGACACTATAGCAATCAGCCCCAGCATTTT.

The chain has TRBV5-1 and TRBJ2-7, with 12 bases lining up with TRBD2. The CDR3 has 15 amino acids. Germline V gene lookup returns CDR1 SGHRS and CDR2 YFSETQ. The ends lost 2 bases at V and 7 bases at J; junction bases unmatched: 7. The CDR3 coding sequence is TGCGCCAGCAGCTTTGGACTAGCGGGAAAGAGGGAGCAGTACTTC. This gives the protein CASSFGLAGKREQYF.

This clonotype was seen a handful of times. The genes are TRBV7-9 and TRBJ2-7; no firm D call. Germline V gene lookup returns CDR1 SEHNR and CDR2 FQNEAQ (reference sequence). This CDR3 has 12 residues. The V gene lost 5 bases and the J gene lost 5 bases, with 10 bases spanning the gap. The CDR3 DNA sequence: TGTGCCAGCAGCCCGTATCCCCACGAGCAGTACTTC. As protein: CASSPYPHEQYF.

The V and J genes are TRBV7-6 and TRBJ2-5, with TRBD2 identical over 11 bases. Trimming cost V 5 bases and J 1 base; bases outside gene matches: 15. The germline CDR1 and CDR2 sequences are SGHVS and FNYEAQ. This CDR3 spans 19 amino acids. CDR3 DNA: TGTGCCAGCAGCCCCTCCCCCACTACTAGCGGGGGCCGCCAAGAGACCCAGTACTTC. It encodes CASSPSPTTSGGRQETQYF.